The clone carrying this T cell receptor (beta chain) occurred a few times. Thyroid surgery was performed in patients who had received no treatment beforehand. Original handling: Clinicopathological groups supplied CDR3 differences that were used to build a distant-metastasis classifier for papillary thyroid cancer. TCRdb re-called the PCR reads with MiXCR. TCRdb, rather than the study authors, made the V and J calls. Found here are 30,000 to 40,000 clones, 35% to 45% of them singletons; the top ten hold approximately 22%. The sample originates from a study of metastatic and nonmetastatic thyroid tumors. Study-wide context: A comparison of repertoires was made across blood and tumor or nodule tissue from malignant and benign thyroid patients.

The origin of this receptor is a female donor with papillary thyroid cancer or a benign thyroid nodule (not recorded which). Some clones in this sample may be carry-over from other donors' samples. Sample: tumor tissue.

DNA for the CDR3: TGTGCCAGCAGAAGGACAGTTACGACTTATGGCTACACCTTC. Translated, it gives CASRRTVTTYGYTF. This chain links TRBV2 with TRBJ1-2; perhaps TRBD1 as D (6 bases). The CDR3 covers 14 residues. Germline V gene lookup returns CDR1 SNHLY and CDR2 FYNNEI. Trimming shortened V by 6 bases and J by 5 bases, and 16 bases separated the two germline ends.